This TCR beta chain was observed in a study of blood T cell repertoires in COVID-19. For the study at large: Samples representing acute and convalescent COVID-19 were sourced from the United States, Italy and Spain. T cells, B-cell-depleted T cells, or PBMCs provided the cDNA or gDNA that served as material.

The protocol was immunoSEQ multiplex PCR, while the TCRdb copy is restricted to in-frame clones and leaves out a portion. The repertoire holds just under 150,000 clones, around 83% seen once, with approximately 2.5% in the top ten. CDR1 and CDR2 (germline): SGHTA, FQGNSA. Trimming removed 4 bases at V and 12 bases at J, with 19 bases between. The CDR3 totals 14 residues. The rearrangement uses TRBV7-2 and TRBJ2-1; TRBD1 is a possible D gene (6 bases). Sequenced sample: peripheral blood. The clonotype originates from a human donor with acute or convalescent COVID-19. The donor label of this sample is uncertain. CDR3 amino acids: CASSSSTGIGGQFF. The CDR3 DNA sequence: TGTGCCAGCAGCTCTTCCACAGGGATAGGGGGGCAGTTCTTC.